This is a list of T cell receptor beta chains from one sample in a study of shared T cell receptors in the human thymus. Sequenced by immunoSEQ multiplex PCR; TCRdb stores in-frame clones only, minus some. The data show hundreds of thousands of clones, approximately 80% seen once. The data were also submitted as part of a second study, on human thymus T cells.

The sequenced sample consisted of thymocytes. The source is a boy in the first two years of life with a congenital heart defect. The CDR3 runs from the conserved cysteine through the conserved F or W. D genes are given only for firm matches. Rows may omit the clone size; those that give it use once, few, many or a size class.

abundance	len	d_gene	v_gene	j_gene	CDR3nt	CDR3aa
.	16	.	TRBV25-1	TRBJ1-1	TGTGCCAGCAGTCCAGAGGGTGGGATCGGGAACACTGAAGCTTTCTTT	CASSPEGGIGNTEAFF
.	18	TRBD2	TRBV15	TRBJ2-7	TGTGCCACCAGCAGTCAATGGAGGACTAGCGGGGCCTCCTACGAGCAGTACTTC	CATSSQWRTSGASYEQYF
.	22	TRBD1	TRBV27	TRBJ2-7	TGTGCCAGCAGTCCAGGCCAGCAGTCGCCCCCCAACAGGGGTGAGAGCTCCTACGAGCAGTACTTC	CASSPGQQSPPNRGESSYEQYF
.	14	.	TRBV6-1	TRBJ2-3	TGTGCCAGCAGGCCCGGCCGAGGTACAGATACGCAGTATTTT	CASRPGRGTDTQYF
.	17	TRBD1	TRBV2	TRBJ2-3	TGTGCCAGCAGTGATTTAGGGGGACAGGGGGGGGCAGATACGCAGTATTTT	CASSDLGGQGGADTQYF
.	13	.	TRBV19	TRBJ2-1	TGTGCCAGAAGGCGGTTTGTTGGCAATGAGCAGTTCTTC	CARRRFVGNEQFF
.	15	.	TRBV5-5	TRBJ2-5	TGTGCCAGCAGCAAGGGACTCCTCGTACAAGAGACCCAGTACTTC	CASSKGLLVQETQYF
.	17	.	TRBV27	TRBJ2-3	TGTGCCAGCAGTTTGGGACTGCCTCCGGGGGACACAGATACGCAGTATTTT	CASSLGLPPGDTDTQYF
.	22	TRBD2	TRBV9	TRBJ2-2	TGTGCCAGCAGCGCGGCCCCTTCTAGCGGGAGAAGTCGCAAGGGCGGGACCGGGGAGCTGTTTTTT	CASSAAPSSGRSRKGGTGELFF
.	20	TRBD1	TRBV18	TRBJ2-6	TGTGCCAGCTCACCGCCGTGGGAAACAGGGGGCAGTTCTGGGGCCAACGTCCTGACTTTC	CASSPPWETGGSSGANVLTF
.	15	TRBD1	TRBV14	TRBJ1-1	TGTGCCAGCAGCCAAGGGACAGGGATGGACACTGAAGCTTTCTTT	CASSQGTGMDTEAFF
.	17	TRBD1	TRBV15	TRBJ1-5	TGTGCCACCAGCAGGGAGAGACAGGGTAGGAAAAATCAGCCCCAGCATTTT	CATSRERQGRKNQPQHF
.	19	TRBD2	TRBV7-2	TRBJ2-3	TGTGCCAGCAGCTTAGGCCCCGGACTAGCGGGAATTAGCACAGATACGCAGTATTTT	CASSLGPGLAGISTDTQYF
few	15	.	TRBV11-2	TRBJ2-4	TGTGCCAGCAGCTCCGGTGGGGGGGGCGCAGGCATTCAGTACTTC	CASSSGGGGAGIQYF
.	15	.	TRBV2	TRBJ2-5	TGTGCCAGCAGTGAAGTTGGGCTAAACCAAGAGACCCAGTACTTC	CASSEVGLNQETQYF
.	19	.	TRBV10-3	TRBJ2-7	TGTGCCATCAGTGAGTCGAAGGTGCGAAGGGACTCCCCTAACTACGAGCAGTACTTC	CAISESKVRRDSPNYEQYF
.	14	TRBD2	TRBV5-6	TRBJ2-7	TGTGCCAGCAGCCGGGGGGGCGGAACCTACGAGCAGTACTTC	CASSRGGGTYEQYF
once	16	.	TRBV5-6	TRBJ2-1	TGTGCCAGCAGCTTGGAGGCAGGGGACGCCCCGGGCGAGCAGTTCTTC	CASSLEAGDAPGEQFF
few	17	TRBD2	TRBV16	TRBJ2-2	TGTGCCAGCAGCCGCGCTCGACTAGCGGGAGGTCACGGGGAGCTGTTTTTT	CASSRARLAGGHGELFF